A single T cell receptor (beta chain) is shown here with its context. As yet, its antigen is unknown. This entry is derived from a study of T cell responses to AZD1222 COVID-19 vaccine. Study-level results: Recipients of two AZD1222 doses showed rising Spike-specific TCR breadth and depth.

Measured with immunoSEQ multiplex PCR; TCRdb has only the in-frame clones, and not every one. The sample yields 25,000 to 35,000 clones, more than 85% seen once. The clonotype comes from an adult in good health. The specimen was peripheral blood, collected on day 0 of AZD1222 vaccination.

The CDR3 spells CASSTPRGREVTGEQYF. CDR3 sequence (DNA): TGTGCCAGCAGCACCCCCCGGGGGCGGGAGGTTACTGGCGAGCAGTACTTC. The J gene is TRBJ2-7, the V gene TRBV7-2; TRBD2 matches 8 bases. Germline V gives CDR1 SGHTA, CDR2 FQGNSA. V shed 5 bases and J 6 bases; nucleotides not matched to a gene: 18. The CDR3 extends over 17 amino acids.